This T cell receptor beta chain was identified during a study of cytomegalovirus exposure and HLA in healthy donors. The donors formed part of the 120-subject validation cohort, distinct from the roughly 700-subject first cohort. The CDR3 has 14 residues. V was shortened by 3 bases and J by 2 bases, with 8 bases between the two germline ends. The germline V gene has CDR1 MNHEY and CDR2 SMNVEV (reference sequence). Clones were sequenced by immunoSEQ multiplex PCR, and TCRdb holds only the in-frame ones, with some missing. The table includes roughly 150,000 clones, 89% detected once. The rearrangement uses TRBV27 and TRBJ2-1; the D gene is possibly TRBD1 (6 bases). The sequencing sample was made of PBMCs. The clonotype comes from a man aged 18 to 30 in good health and CMV-seropositive. The chain's CDR3 is CASSFRGTYNEQFF. CDR3 DNA sequence: TGTGCCAGCAGTTTCAGGGGAACCTACAATGAGCAGTTCTTC.